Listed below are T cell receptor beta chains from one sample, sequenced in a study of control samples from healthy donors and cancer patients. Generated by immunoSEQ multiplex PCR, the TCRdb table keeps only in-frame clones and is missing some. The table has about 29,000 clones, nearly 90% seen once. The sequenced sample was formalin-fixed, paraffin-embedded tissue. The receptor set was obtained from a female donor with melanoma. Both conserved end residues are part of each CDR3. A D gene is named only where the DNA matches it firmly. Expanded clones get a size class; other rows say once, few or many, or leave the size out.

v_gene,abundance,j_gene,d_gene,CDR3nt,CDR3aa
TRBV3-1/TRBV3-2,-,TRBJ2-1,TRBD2,TGTGCCAGCAGTCGGACTAGCGGGAGCTACAATGAGCAGTTCTTC,CASSRTSGSYNEQFF
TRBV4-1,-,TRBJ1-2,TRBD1,TGCGCCAGCAGCCAAGTTTATCCCGGGACAGGGGGCTCCCATGGCTACACCTTC,CASSQVYPGTGGSHGYTF
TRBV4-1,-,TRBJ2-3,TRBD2,TGCGCCAGCAGCCAAGAAACTAGCGGGAGAGGTTCAGATACGCAGTATTTT,CASSQETSGRGSDTQYF
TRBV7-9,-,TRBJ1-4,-,TGTGCCAGCAGCTTAGATGCTAATGAAAAACTGTTTTTT,CASSLDANEKLFF
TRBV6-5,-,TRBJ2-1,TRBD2,TGTGCCAGCCGGAAGGCTAGCGGGCTGGGGAATGAGCAGTTCTTC,CASRKASGLGNEQFF
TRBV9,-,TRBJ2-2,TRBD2,TGTGCCAGCAGCGTAGCCCCCCTCGGGGGAGGGGCCGGCGGGGAGCTGTTTTTT,CASSVAPLGGGAGGELFF
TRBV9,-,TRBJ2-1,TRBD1,TGTGCCAGCAGTGGGACAGGGGGCCTCGGTGAGCAGTTCTTC,CASSGTGGLGEQFF
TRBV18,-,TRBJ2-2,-,TGTGCCAGCTCACAGCGGCAGGGCGGACGGGAGCTGTTTTTT,CASSQRQGGRELFF
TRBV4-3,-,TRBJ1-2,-,TGCGCCAGCAGCCAAGCCCCAGGATCAGTTAACTATGGCTACACCTTC,CASSQAPGSVNYGYTF
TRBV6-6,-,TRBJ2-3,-,TGTGCCAGCAGTTACGGGCAGGGAAGCACAGATACGCAGTATTTT,CASSYGQGSTDTQYF
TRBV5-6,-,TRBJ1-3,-,TGTGCCAGCAGCCGTCAGTCCTCTGGAAACACCATATATTTT,CASSRQSSGNTIYF
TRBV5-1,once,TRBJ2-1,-,TGCGCCAGCAGCTTGGGACAGGAAAGCTCCTACAATGAGCAGTTCTTC,CASSLGQESSYNEQFF
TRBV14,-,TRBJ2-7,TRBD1,TGTGCCAGCAGCCAAGCACAGGGCAGGGGGAGCTACGAGCAGTACTTC,CASSQAQGRGSYEQYF
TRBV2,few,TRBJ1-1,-,TGTGCCAGCGAGGGACTTCCGAACACTGAAGCTTTCTTT,CASEGLPNTEAFF
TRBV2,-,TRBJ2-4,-,TGTGCCACCTATATGGGGGCCAAAAACATTCAGTACTTC,CATYMGAKNIQYF
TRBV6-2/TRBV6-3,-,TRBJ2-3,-,TGTGCCAGCAGTAGACTAGGAGCTAGCACAGATACGCAGTATTTT,CASSRLGASTDTQYF
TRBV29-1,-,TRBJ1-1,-,TGCAGCGTTGCCAGGGGACCCACTGAAGCTTTCTTT,CSVARGPTEAFF
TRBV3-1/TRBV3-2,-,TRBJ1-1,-,TGTGCCAGCAGCATCCTGGACCGTGAAGCTTTCTTT,CASSILDREAFF
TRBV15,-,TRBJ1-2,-,TGTGCCACCAGCAGAGATGTGGGGACCTATGGCTACACCTTC,CATSRDVGTYGYTF
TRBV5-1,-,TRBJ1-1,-,TGCGCCAGCAGCTTGGGGGGGCCGGCTGAAGCTTTCTTT,CASSLGGPAEAFF
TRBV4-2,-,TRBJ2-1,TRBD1,TGTGCCAGCAGCCAATTAACAGGGGGTGATTACAATGAGCAGTTCTTC,CASSQLTGGDYNEQFF
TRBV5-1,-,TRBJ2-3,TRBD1,TGCGCCAGCAGCTTGGCCCAGGCAGGGGGTACGCAGTATTTT,CASSLAQAGGTQYF
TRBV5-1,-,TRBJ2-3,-,TGCGCCAGCAGCTTTAACAGGGATACAGATACGCAGTATTTT,CASSFNRDTDTQYF
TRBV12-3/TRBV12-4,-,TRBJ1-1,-,TGTGCCAGCAGTTTCGCGGCTCGCACTGAAGCTTTCTTT,CASSFAARTEAFF
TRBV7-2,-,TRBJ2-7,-,TGTGCCAGCAGCTTAAGGGGTGGAGCCTACGAGCAGTACTTC,CASSLRGGAYEQYF
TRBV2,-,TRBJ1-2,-,TGTGCCAGCAGCGCGACCCTGGAGCGGTTGTCGTTTCATGGCTACACCTTC,CASSATLERLSFHGYTF
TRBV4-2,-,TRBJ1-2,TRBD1,TGTGCCAGCAGCCAATTTAAACCGGGACAGGGGTGGTTCGGCTACACCTTC,CASSQFKPGQGWFGYTF
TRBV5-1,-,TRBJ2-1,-,TGCGCCAGCAGCTTGGTCTCTGGGGGTCCTTCGGATGAGCAGTTCTTC,CASSLVSGGPSDEQFF
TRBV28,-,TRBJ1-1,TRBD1,TGTGCCAGCGGGTTAACAGGGGCGAACACTGAAGCTTTCTTT,CASGLTGANTEAFF
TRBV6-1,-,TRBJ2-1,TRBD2,TGTGCCAGCACTGAACGCGGGGGTTACAATGAGCAGTTCTTC,CASTERGGYNEQFF
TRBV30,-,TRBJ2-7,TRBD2,TGTGCCTGGAGTGGGTACAAACCGCACCTAGCGGAATACTCCTACGAGCAGTACTTC,CAWSGYKPHLAEYSYEQYF
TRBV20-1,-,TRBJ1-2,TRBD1,TGCAGTGCTAGTAGGGGACAGGAAGACTATGGCTACACCTTC,CSASRGQEDYGYTF
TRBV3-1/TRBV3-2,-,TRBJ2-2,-,TGTGCCAGCAGCTTCCGTCGGGGGTCCGGGGAGCTGTTTTTT,CASSFRRGSGELFF
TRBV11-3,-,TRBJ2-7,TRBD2,TGTGCCAGCAGCATTGGACTAGCGGGAGTTTACGAGCAGTACTTC,CASSIGLAGVYEQYF
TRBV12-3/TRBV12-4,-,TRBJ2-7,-,TGTGCCAGCAGCGCATCCTACGAGCAGTACTTC,CASSASYEQYF
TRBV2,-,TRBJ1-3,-,TGTGCCAGCAGTGGTGGGACATATGGAAACACCATATATTTT,CASSGGTYGNTIYF
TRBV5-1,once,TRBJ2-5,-,TGCGCCAGCAGCTTGGCGGAAGAGACCCAGTACTTC,CASSLAEETQYF
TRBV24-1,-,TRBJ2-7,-,TGTGCCACCAGTGAACTATGCCCCCACGAGCAGTACTTC,CATSELCPHEQYF
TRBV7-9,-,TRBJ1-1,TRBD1,TGTGCCAGCAGCCTCCGGACAGGGGTGACTGAAGCTTTCTTT,CASSLRTGVTEAFF
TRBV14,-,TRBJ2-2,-,TGTGCCAGCAGCCAAGGGCCTAGCCCCGGGGAGCTGTTTTTT,CASSQGPSPGELFF
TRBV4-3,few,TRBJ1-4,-,TGCGCCAGCAGCCCTGGACAGACAACTAATGAAAAACTGTTTTTT,CASSPGQTTNEKLFF
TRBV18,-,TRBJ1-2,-,TGTGCCAGCTCACCCGAGGACGACGGGGGTGGCTATGGCTACACCTTC,CASSPEDDGGGYGYTF